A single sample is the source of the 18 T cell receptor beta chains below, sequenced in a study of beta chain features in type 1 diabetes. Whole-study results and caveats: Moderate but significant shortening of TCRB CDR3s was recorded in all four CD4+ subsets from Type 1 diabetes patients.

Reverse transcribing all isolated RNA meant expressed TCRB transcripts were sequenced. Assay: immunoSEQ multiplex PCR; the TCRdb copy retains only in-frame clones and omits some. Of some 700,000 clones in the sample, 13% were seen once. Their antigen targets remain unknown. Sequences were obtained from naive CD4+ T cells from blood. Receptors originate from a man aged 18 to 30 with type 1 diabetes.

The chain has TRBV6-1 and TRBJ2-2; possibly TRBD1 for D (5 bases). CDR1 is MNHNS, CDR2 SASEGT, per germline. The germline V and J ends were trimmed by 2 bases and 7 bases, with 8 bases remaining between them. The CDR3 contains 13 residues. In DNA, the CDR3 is TGTGCCAGCAGTGAATCCGGACACGGGGAGCTGTTTTTT. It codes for CASSESGHGELFF.

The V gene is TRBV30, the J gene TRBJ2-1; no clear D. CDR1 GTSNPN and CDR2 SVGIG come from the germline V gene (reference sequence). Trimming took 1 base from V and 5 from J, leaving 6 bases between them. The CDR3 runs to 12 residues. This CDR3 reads CAWSGGDNEQFF. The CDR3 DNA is TGTGCCTGGAGTGGTGGGGACAATGAGCAGTTCTTC.

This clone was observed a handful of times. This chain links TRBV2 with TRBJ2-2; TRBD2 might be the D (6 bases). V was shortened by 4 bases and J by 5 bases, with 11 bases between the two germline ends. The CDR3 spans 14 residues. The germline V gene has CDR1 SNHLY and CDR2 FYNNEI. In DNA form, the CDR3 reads TGTGCCAGCAGTGCTGGGAGGATTACCGGGGAGCTGTTTTTT. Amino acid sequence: CASSAGRITGELFF.

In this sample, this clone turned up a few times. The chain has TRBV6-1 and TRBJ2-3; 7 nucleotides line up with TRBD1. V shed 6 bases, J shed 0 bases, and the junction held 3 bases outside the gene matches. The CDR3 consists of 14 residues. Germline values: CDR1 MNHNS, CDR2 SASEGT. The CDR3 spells CASRQTGSTDTQYF. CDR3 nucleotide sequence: TGTGCCAGCAGGCAGACAGGGAGCACAGATACGCAGTATTTT.

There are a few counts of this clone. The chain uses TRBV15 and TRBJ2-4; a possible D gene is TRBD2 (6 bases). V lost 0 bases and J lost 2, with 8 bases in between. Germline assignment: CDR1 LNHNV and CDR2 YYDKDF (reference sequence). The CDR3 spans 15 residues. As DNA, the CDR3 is TGTGCCACCAGCAGAGATCGGGAGTCCAAAAACATTCAGTACTTC. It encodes CATSRDRESKNIQYF.

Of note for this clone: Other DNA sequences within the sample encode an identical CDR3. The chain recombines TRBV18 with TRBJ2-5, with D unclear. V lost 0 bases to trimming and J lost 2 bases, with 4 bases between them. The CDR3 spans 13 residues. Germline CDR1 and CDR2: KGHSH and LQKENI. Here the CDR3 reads CASSPPGQETQYF. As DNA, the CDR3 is TGTGCCAGCTCACCACCGGGGCAAGAGACCCAGTACTTC. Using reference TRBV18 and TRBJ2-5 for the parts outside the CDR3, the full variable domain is NAGVMQNPRHLVRRRGQEARLRCSPMKGHSHVYWYRQLPEEGLKFMVYLQKENIIDESGMPKERFSAEFPKEGPSILRIQQVVRGDSAAYFCASSPPGQETQYFGPGTRLLVL.

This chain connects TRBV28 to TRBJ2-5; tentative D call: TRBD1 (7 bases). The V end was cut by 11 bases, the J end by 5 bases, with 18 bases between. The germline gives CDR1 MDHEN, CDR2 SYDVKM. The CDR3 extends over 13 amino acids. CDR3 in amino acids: CAGRDSRGETQYF. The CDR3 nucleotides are TGTGCCGGCCGGGACAGCCGGGGGGAGACCCAGTACTTC.

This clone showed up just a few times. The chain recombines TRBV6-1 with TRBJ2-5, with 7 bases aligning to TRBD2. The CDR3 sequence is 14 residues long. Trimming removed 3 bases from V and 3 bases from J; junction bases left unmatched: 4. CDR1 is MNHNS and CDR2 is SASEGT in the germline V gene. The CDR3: CASSDSSGKETQYF. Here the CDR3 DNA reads TGTGCCAGCAGTGACTCGAGCGGGAAAGAGACCCAGTACTTC.

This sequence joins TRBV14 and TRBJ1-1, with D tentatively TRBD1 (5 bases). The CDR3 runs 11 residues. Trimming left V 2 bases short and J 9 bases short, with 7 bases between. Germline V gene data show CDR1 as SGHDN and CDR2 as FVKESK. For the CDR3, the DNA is TGTGCCAGCAGCCAAAGACAGCAAGCTTTCTTT. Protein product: CASSQRQQAFF. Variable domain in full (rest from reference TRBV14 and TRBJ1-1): EAGVTQFPSHSVIEKGQTVTLRCDPISGHDNLYWYRRVMGKEIKFLLHFVKESKQDESGMPNNRFLAERTGGTYSTLKVQPAELEDSGVYFCASSQRQQAFFGQGTRLTVV.

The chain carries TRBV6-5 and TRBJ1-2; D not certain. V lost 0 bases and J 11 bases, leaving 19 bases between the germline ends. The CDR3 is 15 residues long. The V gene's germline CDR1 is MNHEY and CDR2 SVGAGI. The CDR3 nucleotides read TGTGCCAGCAGTTACTCCTTCTCACAGCCCTCTGGGTACACCTTC. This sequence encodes CASSYSFSQPSGYTF.

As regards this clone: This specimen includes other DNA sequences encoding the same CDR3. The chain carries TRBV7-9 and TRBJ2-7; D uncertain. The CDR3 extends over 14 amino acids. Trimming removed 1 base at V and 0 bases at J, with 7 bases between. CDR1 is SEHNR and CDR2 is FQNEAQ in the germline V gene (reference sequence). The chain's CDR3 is CASSLDSFSYEQYF. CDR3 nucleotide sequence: TGTGCCAGCAGCTTAGACAGTTTCTCCTACGAGCAGTACTTC. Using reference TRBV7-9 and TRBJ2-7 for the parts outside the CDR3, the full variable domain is DTGVSQNPRHKITKRGQNVTFRCDPISEHNRLYWYRQTLGQGPEFLTYFQNEAQLEKSRLLSDRFSAERPKGSFSTLEIQRTEQGDSAMYLCASSLDSFSYEQYFGPGTRLTVT.

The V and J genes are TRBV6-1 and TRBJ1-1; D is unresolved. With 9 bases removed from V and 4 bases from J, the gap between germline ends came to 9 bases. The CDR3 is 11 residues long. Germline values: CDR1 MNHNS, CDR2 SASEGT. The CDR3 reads CASRRGTEAFF. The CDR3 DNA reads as TGTGCCAGTCGACGGGGCACTGAAGCTTTCTTT.

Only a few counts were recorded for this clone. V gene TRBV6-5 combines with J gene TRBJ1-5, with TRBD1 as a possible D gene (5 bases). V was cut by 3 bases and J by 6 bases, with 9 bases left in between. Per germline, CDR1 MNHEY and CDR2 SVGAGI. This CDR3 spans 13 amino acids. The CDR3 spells CASSYSGTQPQHF. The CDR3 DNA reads TGTGCCAGCAGTTATTCGGGGACTCAGCCCCAGCATTTT.

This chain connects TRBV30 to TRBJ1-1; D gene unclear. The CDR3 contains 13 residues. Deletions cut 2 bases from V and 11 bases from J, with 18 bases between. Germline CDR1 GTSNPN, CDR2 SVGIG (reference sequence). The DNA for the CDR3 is TGTGCCTGGAGTCTTGGTTTTGTCCCGATGGCTTTCTTT. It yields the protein CAWSLGFVPMAFF.

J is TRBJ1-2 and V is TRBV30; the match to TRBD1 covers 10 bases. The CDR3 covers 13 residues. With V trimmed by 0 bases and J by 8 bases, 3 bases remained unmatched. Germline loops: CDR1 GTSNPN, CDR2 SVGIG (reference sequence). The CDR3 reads CAWSVGTGEGYTF. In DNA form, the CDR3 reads TGTGCCTGGAGTGTTGGGACAGGGGAAGGCTACACCTTC.

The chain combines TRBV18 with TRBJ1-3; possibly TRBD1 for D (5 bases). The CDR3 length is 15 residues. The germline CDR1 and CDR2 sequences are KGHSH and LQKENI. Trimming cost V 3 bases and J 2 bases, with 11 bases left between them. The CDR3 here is CASSPAGRAGNTIYF. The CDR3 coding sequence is TGTGCCAGCTCACCCGCGGGCAGGGCTGGAAACACCATATATTTT.

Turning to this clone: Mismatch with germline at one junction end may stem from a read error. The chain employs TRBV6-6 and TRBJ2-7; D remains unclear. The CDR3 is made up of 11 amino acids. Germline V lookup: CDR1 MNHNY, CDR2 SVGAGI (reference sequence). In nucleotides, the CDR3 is TGTGCCATCAGTGAGTCACGGGTGGAGTACTTC. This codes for CAISESRVEYF.

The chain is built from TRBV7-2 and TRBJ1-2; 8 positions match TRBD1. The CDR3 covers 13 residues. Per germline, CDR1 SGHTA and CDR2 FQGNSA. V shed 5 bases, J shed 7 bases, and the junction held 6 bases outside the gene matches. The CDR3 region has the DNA TGTGCCAGCAGCGGCAGGGGGCGGGCTGGCTACACCTTC. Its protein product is CASSGRGRAGYTF. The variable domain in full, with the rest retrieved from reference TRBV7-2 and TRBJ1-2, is GAGVSQSPSNKVTEKGKDVELRCDPISGHTALYWYRQSLGQGLEFLIYFQGNSAPDKSGLPSDRFSAERTGGSVSTLTIQRTQQEDSAVYLCASSGRGRAGYTFGSGTRLTVV.